This passage covers 30 T cell receptor beta chains from one sample sequenced in a study of response to subunit inactivated influenza vaccine (dated by TCRdb to 2017 to 2018). The library came from RT-PCR. Instrument on record: Illumina HiSeq 2500. The public sequencing data were trimmed at Q25 with fastp and processed into clonotypes with MiXCR by TCRdb, which kept only in-frame beta chains. All rows with the same CDR3 protein become a single entry with the most common DNA and genes. The sample yields 650,000 or so distinct CDR3 sequences; 12% to 15% were counted once. In total, the top ten clones hold 6.5% to 8% of the sample. The sample was PBMCs from blood, taken approximately 15 days before vaccination. The receptor source for this set is a man aged 45-60 years who received an inactivated influenza vaccine. Donor details come from another sample of the same person, matched by shared clones.

A few counts support this clonotype. The chain employs TRBV12-3 or TRBV12-4 and TRBJ1-2; 10 bases align to TRBD1. The ends lost 5 bases at V and 4 bases at J; junction bases unmatched: 7. CDR3 length: 15 residues. The CDR3: CASSKGTGVTYGYTF. CDR3 bases: TGTGCCAGCAGTAAGGGGACAGGGGTGACCTATGGCTACACCTTC.

Details on this clonotype: Without the conserved terminal phenylalanine or tryptophan, this CDR3 likely stems from a read error. The chain is built from TRBV12-3 or TRBV12-4 and TRBJ2-5; 8 bases agree with TRBD1. The trim removed 2 bases at V and 4 bases at J, leaving 3 bases unmatched. The CDR3 length is 14 residues. The DNA of the CDR3 is TGTGCCAGCAGTTTACAGGGGGCGAGAGAGACCCAGTACTTA. It codes for CASSLQGARETQYL.

The CDR3 spells CSASEQGVSYEQYF. Written as DNA, the CDR3 is TGCAGTGCTAGCGAACAGGGGGTCTCCTACGAGCAGTACTTC. The chain has TRBV20-1 and TRBJ2-7; 8 nucleotides line up with TRBD1. CDR3 length equals 14 residues. Germline assignment: CDR1 DFQATT and CDR2 SNEGSKA (reference sequence). The V segment lost 3 bases and the J segment 0 bases; nucleotides outside the gene matches: 4.

The V gene is TRBV29-1, the J gene TRBJ2-7, with 8 bases matching TRBD1. Germline lookup yields CDR1 SQVTM and CDR2 ANQGSEA. V shed 6 bases and J 3 bases; nucleotides not matched to a gene: 4. The CDR3 runs to 12 residues. The CDR3 protein is CSVGQEVYEQYF. The CDR3 DNA reads TGCAGCGTGGGACAGGAGGTCTACGAGCAGTACTTC.

The rearrangement uses TRBV10-3 and TRBJ1-1; 7 bases match TRBD1. Trimming took 7 bases from V and 1 from J; bases not matched to a gene: 6. The CDR3 has 14 amino acids. Germline CDR1 is ENHRY and CDR2 is SYGVKD. The CDR3, as DNA: TGTGCCATCATGGCGCGGACAGGGAACACTGAAGCTTTCTTT. Translating gives CAIMARTGNTEAFF.

This clonotype has more than one count but fewer than ten. The rearrangement joins TRBV7-8 to TRBJ2-1; 7 bases line up with TRBD2. The V segment lost 6 bases and the J segment 12 bases; nucleotides outside the gene matches: 17. Germline CDR1 SGHVS, CDR2 FQNEAQ. CDR3 size: 15 residues. CDR3 region: CASSTRTSGPFTQFF. CDR3 sequence (DNA): TGTGCCAGCAGTACGAGGACTAGTGGACCCTTCACGCAGTTCTTC.

In this sample, this clonotype turned up a few times. The chain links TRBV4-3 to TRBJ2-6, with TRBD2 matching 10 bases. Looked up from germline, CDR1 is LGHNA and CDR2 is YSLEER. J gave up 0 bases and V 0 bases, and 5 bases lay outside the gene matches. CDR3 length equals 19 residues. The CDR3 is CASSQDFTSGASGANVLTF. In DNA, the CDR3 is TGCGCCAGCAGCCAAGACTTCACTAGCGGGGCCTCTGGGGCCAACGTCCTGACTTTC.

This clonotype has more than one count but fewer than ten. The chain uses TRBV7-9 and TRBJ2-7; D remains unclear. CDR1 is SEHNR, CDR2 FQNEAQ, per germline (reference sequence). There are 13 residues in the CDR3. V was clipped by 6 bases and J by 5 bases, with 14 bases between them. The CDR3 bases are TGTGCCAGCAGTTTCGGCAGAATGGACGAGCAGTACTTC. Translated, it gives CASSFGRMDEQYF.

This chain connects TRBV5-1 to TRBJ2-7; 8 bases are a match to TRBD1. This CDR3 is built from 16 residues. Germline lookup yields CDR1 SGHRS and CDR2 YFSETQ. V shed 0 bases, J shed 3 bases, and the junction held 8 bases outside the gene matches. CDR3 in amino acids: CASSLGRQGKVYEQYF. The CDR3 DNA is TGCGCCAGCAGCTTGGGAAGACAGGGGAAGGTCTACGAGCAGTACTTC.

This clonotype occurred many times. The chain is built from TRBV11-2 and TRBJ1-1; D unclear. Germline V lookup: CDR1 SGHAT, CDR2 FQNNGV. V lost 4 bases, J lost 6 bases, and 15 bases lay in between. The CDR3 consists of 14 residues. The CDR3 region has the DNA TGTGCCAGCAGCTCATTCGGGAGACCTTCTGAAGCTTTCTTT. This sequence encodes CASSSFGRPSEAFF.

This chain connects TRBV18 to TRBJ2-1; 10 positions match TRBD1. Germline V gene sequence: CDR1 KGHSH, CDR2 LQKENI. The CDR3 is 14 residues long. With V trimmed by 4 bases and J by 9 bases, 6 bases remained unmatched. The CDR3 DNA reads as TGTGCCAGCTCACTCGGACAGGGGGGGAGTGAGCAGTTCTTC. As protein: CASSLGQGGSEQFF.

CDR3 in amino acids: CASSLLGPGEQFF. The CDR3 nucleotides read TGCGCCAGCAGCTTGCTAGGGCCGGGTGAGCAGTTCTTC. The chain recombines TRBV5-1 with TRBJ2-1, with D unclear. This CDR3 region has 13 residues. V was shortened by 1 base and J by 9 bases, with 11 bases between the two germline ends. Germline CDR1 is SGHRS and CDR2 is YFSETQ.

This clonotype was seen at least ten times. The chain joins TRBV11-2 to TRBJ1-1; maybe TRBD1 (5 bases). Germline V gives CDR1 SGHAT, CDR2 FQNNGV. CDR3 length equals 15 residues. Trimming took 1 base from V and 4 from J, leaving 13 bases between them. CDR3 DNA sequence: TGTGCCAGCAGCTTAGGAACAGGACTGGCCACTGAAGCTTTCTTT. Translated: CASSLGTGLATEAFF.

This clonotype was observed a few times. V usage is TRBV28 and J usage is TRBJ1-5; a possible D gene is TRBD1 (5 bases). The V gene's germline CDR1 is MDHEN and CDR2 SYDVKM. V was shortened by 3 bases and J by 1 base, with 13 bases between the two germline ends. CDR3 length equals 16 residues. CDR3 in amino acids: CASSFQGRISNQPQHF. The CDR3 DNA reads as TGTGCCAGCAGTTTCCAGGGAAGGATAAGCAATCAGCCCCAGCATTTT.

The chain carries TRBV19 and TRBJ2-1; 7 bases are shared with TRBD2. With V trimmed by 4 bases and J by 0 bases, 6 bases remained unmatched. This CDR3 contains 16 residues. Looked up from germline, CDR1 is LNHDA and CDR2 is SQIVND (reference sequence). As DNA, the CDR3 is TGTGCCAGTAGTACGTTATCTAGCGGCTCCTACAATGAGCAGTTCTTC. As protein: CASSTLSSGSYNEQFF.

The rearrangement links TRBV4-1 to TRBJ1-2; TRBD1 is a possible D gene (5 bases). Between the trimmed V and J ends, which lost 1 base and 4 bases, there was a span of 10 bases. CDR3 length: 14 amino acids. CDR1 MGHRA and CDR2 YSYEKL come from the germline V gene. CDR3 residues: CASSQVGEVYGYTF. The CDR3 DNA follows: TGCGCCAGCAGCCAAGTGGGGGAGGTCTATGGCTACACCTTC.

This chain links TRBV29-1 with TRBJ2-7; D is possibly TRBD1 (5 bases). The CDR3 has 12 residues. V lost 6 bases and J lost 1, with 10 bases in between. The germline V gene has CDR1 SQVTM and CDR2 ANQGSEA. The CDR3 loop is CSVLTESYEQYF. CDR3 nucleotides: TGCAGCGTGTTGACAGAGTCCTACGAGCAGTACTTC.

This clonotype was seen a few times. The chain joins TRBV4-1 to TRBJ2-1; a possible D gene is TRBD2 (5 bases). Germline values: CDR1 MGHRA, CDR2 YSYEKL. The length of the CDR3 is 15 residues. The V end was cut by 0 bases, the J end by 1 base, with 7 bases between. The CDR3 region has the DNA TGCGCCAGCAGCCAAGAACCGGGATCCTACAATGAGCAGTTCTTC. Protein sequence: CASSQEPGSYNEQFF.

Many counts were recorded for this clonotype. CDR3 nucleotides: TGTGCCAGCAGCCAAGATCTGATGGGGGGTTACGAGACCCAGTACTTC. Translated: CASSQDLMGGYETQYF. The rearrangement uses TRBV3-1 and TRBJ2-5, with TRBD2 as a possible D gene (6 bases). V lost 0 bases and J 5 bases, leaving 16 bases between the germline ends. The germline V gene has CDR1 LGHDT and CDR2 YNNKEL (reference sequence). The CDR3 loop spans 16 amino acids.

The chain recombines TRBV19 with TRBJ2-1; the match to TRBD1 covers 9 bases. The CDR3 extends over 15 amino acids. V lost 5 bases to trimming and J lost 9 bases; unmatched junction nucleotides: 11. CDR1 is LNHDA, CDR2 SQIVND, per germline (reference sequence). The CDR3 spells CASSAPGQGGLEQFF. DNA for the CDR3: TGTGCCAGTAGTGCACCGGGACAGGGAGGTCTTGAGCAGTTCTTC.

In this sample, this clonotype turned up once. The chain combines TRBV6-5 with TRBJ1-6; D call uncertain. V shed 2 bases and J shed 5 bases, with 7 bases lying between them. This CDR3 has 14 amino acids. CDR1 MNHEY and CDR2 SVGAGI come from the germline V gene. The CDR3 nucleotides read TGTGCCAGCAGTTACCCCGGTGATAATTCACCCCTCCACTTT. Its translation: CASSYPGDNSPLHF.

About this clonotype itself: This may come from a read error, since a much larger clone is one base off. The rearrangement joins TRBV20-1 to TRBJ2-1; D call uncertain. The length of the CDR3 is 11 residues. Germline V CDR1 and CDR2: DFQATT, SNEGSKA (reference sequence). The V gene lost 4 bases and the J gene lost 4 bases, with 5 bases spanning the gap. Here the CDR3 reads CSANRYNEQFF. CDR3 in DNA: TGCAGTGCTAACAGATACAATGAGCAGTTCTTC.

This clonotype came up a few times. The V and J genes are TRBV7-8 and TRBJ2-5; 10 bases line up with TRBD1. Germline V CDR1 and CDR2: SGHVS, FQNEAQ. Germline trimming cut 3 bases from V and 4 bases from J; bases unmatched to any gene: 5. The CDR3 covers 15 residues. This chain's CDR3 is CASSFYRDRGETQYF. DNA for the CDR3: TGTGCCAGCAGCTTCTACCGGGACAGGGGAGAGACCCAGTACTTC.

This chain connects TRBV7-3 to TRBJ2-1; D perhaps matches TRBD1 (5 bases). V was pared by 5 bases and J by 0 bases, with 14 bases between. This CDR3 spans 16 amino acids. Germline CDR1 and CDR2: SGHTA and FQGTGA. The CDR3 DNA is TGTGCCAGCAGCCTCGGACACGCGAGCTCCTACAATGAGCAGTTCTTC. Translated: CASSLGHASSYNEQFF.

This clonotype has only a few counts. The chain couples TRBV9 to TRBJ2-1; possibly TRBD2 for D (7 bases). This CDR3 has 14 residues. The germline gives CDR1 SGDLS, CDR2 YYNGEE. V was shortened by 3 bases and J by 10 bases, with 17 bases between the two germline ends. The CDR3 loop reads CASSAGGPSGEQFF. In DNA form, the CDR3 reads TGTGCCAGCAGCGCCGGGGGGCCTAGCGGAGAGCAGTTCTTC.

This clonotype was counted many times. This sequence joins TRBV29-1 and TRBJ2-3; 10 bases are shared with TRBD1. The germline V gene has CDR1 SQVTM and CDR2 ANQGSEA. This CDR3 is 13 amino acids long. V lost 4 bases to trimming and J lost 2 bases; unmatched junction nucleotides: 0. The CDR3 DNA reads TGCAGCGTTGGACAGGGGGCCACAGATACGCAGTATTTT. As protein: CSVGQGATDTQYF.

This clonotype was counted between two and nine times. The chain carries TRBV7-9 and TRBJ2-1; 7 nucleotides align to TRBD2. V gave up 1 base and J gave up 1 base; unmatched junction bases: 4. Germline V lookup: CDR1 SEHNR, CDR2 FQNEAQ (reference sequence). This CDR3 is built from 16 residues. CDR3 loop: CASSLGRAGSYNEQFF. The CDR3 nucleotides are TGTGCCAGCAGCTTAGGGAGAGCGGGGTCCTACAATGAGCAGTTCTTC.

The chain is built from TRBV7-7 and TRBJ2-3; 8 positions match TRBD2. The V gene's germline CDR1 is SSHAT and CDR2 FNYEAQ (reference sequence). CDR3 size: 14 residues. V was clipped by 6 bases and J by 10 bases; unmatched bases: 12. CDR3 loop: CASSPGSSGTAQYF. As DNA, the CDR3 is TGTGCCAGCAGTCCAGGAAGTAGCGGGACGGCGCAGTATTTT.

The chain carries TRBV7-2 and TRBJ2-2; TRBD1 or TRBD2 may be the D gene (5 bases each). There are 14 residues in the CDR3. Trimming pared 5 bases from V and 5 bases from J, leaving 12 bases between. Germline V gene sequence: CDR1 SGHTA, CDR2 FQGNSA. The CDR3 reads CASSPSEGTGELFF. CDR3 bases: TGTGCCAGCAGCCCCAGTGAGGGGACCGGGGAGCTGTTTTTT.

This chain uses TRBV20-1 with TRBJ2-7, with TRBD1 identical over 9 bases. CDR3 size: 12 residues. Germline assignment: CDR1 DFQATT and CDR2 SNEGSKA (reference sequence). Unmatched junction bases numbered 3, after V lost 3 bases and J lost 6 bases. CDR3 in amino acids: CSASGTGFEQYF. The CDR3 bases are TGCAGTGCTAGCGGGACAGGGTTCGAGCAGTACTTC.